The 25 T cell receptor beta chains below come from one sample, sequenced in a study of T cell clones after liver transplantation. This table comes from immunoSEQ multiplex PCR, and its TCRdb copy is limited to in-frame clones, with some not included. The sample carries 70,000 or so clones, over 85% recorded once. This specimen was CD4+ T cells from blood, taken before liver transplant. The origin of the receptors is a human donor who received a liver transplant.

In nucleotides, the CDR3 is TGTGCCAGCAGACCCGGGACAGGGGGCTCCTACGAGCAGTACTTC. Protein sequence: CASRPGTGGSYEQYF. The chain couples TRBV6-1 to TRBJ2-7; 11 nucleotides agree with TRBD1. Trimming cost V 6 bases and J 0 bases; bases outside gene matches: 4. The CDR3 contains 15 residues. CDR1 and CDR2 (germline): MNHNS, SASEGT.

The chain recombines TRBV5-4 with TRBJ1-2; D might be TRBD1 (6 bases). V was trimmed by 4 bases and J by 3 bases, leaving 19 bases between them. In germline, CDR1 is SGHNT, CDR2 YYREEE (reference sequence). The CDR3 has 16 amino acids. The CDR3: CASSKETGRIDYGYTF. As DNA, the CDR3 is TGTGCCAGCAGCAAAGAAACAGGGAGGATAGACTATGGCTACACCTTC.

The chain uses TRBV18 and TRBJ2-7; D perhaps matches TRBD2 (6 bases). The germline gives CDR1 KGHSH, CDR2 LQKENI. This CDR3 has 14 residues. With 5 bases removed from V and 0 bases from J, the gap between germline ends came to 11 bases. CDR3 sequence: CASSDSGSSYEQYF. CDR3 nucleotides: TGTGCCAGCTCAGATAGCGGAAGCTCCTACGAGCAGTACTTC.

This chain connects TRBV2 to TRBJ1-5; TRBD1 aligns across 8 bases. Germline V CDR1 and CDR2: SNHLY, FYNNEI. The CDR3 consists of 14 residues. Trimming took 6 bases from V and 6 from J; bases not matched to a gene: 7. CDR3 sequence reads: CASSKQDRVQPQHF. The CDR3 nucleotides read TGTGCCAGCAGCAAACAGGACAGGGTTCAGCCCCAGCATTTT.

The chain combines TRBV5-1 with TRBJ2-3; D ambiguous. Between the trimmed V and J ends, which lost 7 bases and 7 bases, there was a span of 10 bases. Germline values: CDR1 SGHRS, CDR2 YFSETQ. The CDR3 contains 11 residues. Written as DNA, the CDR3 is TGCGCCAGCGGGTTAGAGAATACGCAGTATTTT. It yields the protein CASGLENTQYF.

V and J are TRBV5-1 and TRBJ2-2; a possible D gene is TRBD2 (6 bases). Germline loops: CDR1 SGHRS, CDR2 YFSETQ. Trimming left V 2 bases short and J 2 bases short, with 7 bases between. CDR3 length: 14 residues. CDR3 DNA: TGCGCCAGCAGCTTTAGCGGAAACACCGGGGAGCTGTTTTTT. It codes for CASSFSGNTGELFF.

The gene calls are TRBV11-2 and TRBJ2-2; 10 bases match TRBD2. Trimming removed 4 bases from V and 5 bases from J; junction bases left unmatched: 4. This CDR3 is 15 amino acids long. CDR1 is SGHAT, CDR2 FQNNGV, per germline. The CDR3 nucleotides are TGTGCCAGCAGCTACCTAGCGGGGGCAACCGGGGAGCTGTTTTTT. Residues: CASSYLAGATGELFF.

V gene TRBV5-6 combines with J gene TRBJ2-7, with 7 positions matching TRBD1. Germline trimming cut 3 bases from V and 4 bases from J; bases unmatched to any gene: 1. In germline, CDR1 is SGHDT, CDR2 YYEEEE. This CDR3 spans 12 amino acids. The CDR3 here is CASSSDRYEQYF. The CDR3 DNA follows: TGTGCCAGCAGCTCGGACAGGTACGAGCAGTACTTC.

Worth noting for this clone: The same CDR3 is also encoded by other DNA sequences in this sample. J is TRBJ2-2 and V is TRBV11-3, with D uncertain. The CDR3 is 12 residues long. V was pared by 1 base and J by 5 bases, with 2 bases between. Per the germline V gene, CDR1 is SGHNT and CDR2 is YENEEA. The CDR3 region has the DNA TGTGCCAGCAGCTTAGGAACCGGGGAGCTGTTTTTT. Its protein is CASSLGTGELFF.

The chain combines TRBV28 with TRBJ2-4; D remains ambiguous. Germline assignment: CDR1 MDHEN and CDR2 SYDVKM. This CDR3 is built from 12 residues. Trimming took off 6 bases at V and 16 bases at J, with 19 bases between the two ends. The CDR3 loop reads CASSPRSPTSYF. CDR3 nucleotide sequence: TGTGCCAGCAGCCCCAGATCACCCACGAGTTACTTC.

The V and J genes are TRBV5-6 and TRBJ1-3; no firm D call. CDR3 length: 15 amino acids. Germline V lookup: CDR1 SGHDT, CDR2 YYEEEE. V gave up 2 bases and J gave up 4 bases, with 13 bases separating them. The CDR3 region is CASSFKGTNGNTIYF. In DNA form, the CDR3 reads TGTGCCAGCAGCTTTAAGGGTACGAACGGAAACACCATATATTTT.

This sequence joins TRBV12-2 and TRBJ2-1; the table calls TRBD2, which could not be checked here. TRBV12-2 is a pseudogene. The CDR3 runs 18 residues. This CDR3 is CASRLAATSGSSYNEQFF. The CDR3, as DNA: TGTGCAAGTCGCTTAGCCGCGACTAGCGGGAGCTCCTACAATGAGCAGTTCTTC.

This chain links TRBV19 with TRBJ2-7, with TRBD1 identical over 7 bases. V shed 3 bases and J 5 bases; nucleotides not matched to a gene: 10. Germline CDR1 LNHDA, CDR2 SQIVND (reference sequence). This CDR3 has 15 residues. The CDR3 reads CASSIRGDRDDEQYF. The CDR3 nucleotides read TGTGCCAGTAGTATTAGGGGTGACAGGGACGACGAGCAGTACTTC.

The chain uses TRBV4-2 and TRBJ2-1; 13 nucleotides agree with TRBD2. CDR1 and CDR2 from the germline V gene are LGHNA and YNFKEQ. The CDR3 runs to 18 residues. The V segment lost 0 bases and the J segment 4 bases; nucleotides outside the gene matches: 6. In nucleotides, the CDR3 is TGTGCCAGCAGCCAAGATCCGGGGACTAGCGGGACTTACAATGAGCAGTTCTTC. Residues: CASSQDPGTSGTYNEQFF.

The chain uses TRBV2 and TRBJ2-7; no clear D gene. Trimming left V 6 bases short and J 4 bases short, with 16 bases between. The CDR3 has 14 amino acids. Per germline, CDR1 SNHLY and CDR2 FYNNEI. In nucleotides, the CDR3 is TGTGCCAGCAGCAGCCCGTACACCACTTACGAGCAGTACTTC. Its translation: CASSSPYTTYEQYF.

This rearrangement joins TRBV10-3 to TRBJ1-2; D possibly corresponds to TRBD1 (5 bases). In germline, CDR1 is ENHRY, CDR2 SYGVKD. This CDR3 is 16 amino acids long. Trimming removed 6 bases at V and 3 bases at J, with 20 bases between. The CDR3 here is CAIRRVGGDPYYGYTF. The CDR3 DNA is TGTGCCATCAGACGAGTTGGGGGGGACCCTTACTATGGCTACACCTTC.

The CDR3 DNA reads as TGTGCCAGCAGTGCCAGGGGGTATGGCTACACCTTC. Encoded protein: CASSARGYGYTF. The rearrangement joins TRBV25-1 to TRBJ1-2; 7 bases line up with TRBD1. There are 12 residues in the CDR3. With V trimmed by 4 bases and J by 5 bases, 1 base remained unmatched. Per the germline V gene, CDR1 is MGHDK and CDR2 is SYGVNS.

The rearrangement links TRBV30 to TRBJ1-1, with 9 positions matching TRBD1. Germline values: CDR1 GTSNPN, CDR2 SVGIG (reference sequence). V was pared by 2 bases and J by 0 bases, with 13 bases of the junction left unmatched. The CDR3 runs to 18 residues. Here the CDR3 reads CAWSLRQGGSLMNTEAFF. The CDR3 coding sequence is TGTGCCTGGAGTCTAAGACAGGGGGGAAGTCTGATGAACACTGAAGCTTTCTTT.

The chain employs TRBV19 and TRBJ2-2, with TRBD2 identical over 11 bases. CDR1 and CDR2 from the germline V gene are LNHDA and SQIVND (reference sequence). V was clipped by 2 bases and J by 0 bases; unmatched bases: 2. This CDR3 comprises 17 residues. This CDR3 is CASSIRGLAANTGELFF. CDR3 sequence (DNA): TGTGCCAGTAGTATAAGGGGACTAGCGGCGAACACCGGGGAGCTGTTTTTT.

The chain recombines TRBV7-3 with TRBJ2-5; D possibly corresponds to TRBD2 (5 bases). Germline lookup yields CDR1 SGHTA and CDR2 FQGTGA. The CDR3 has 15 amino acids. Trimming took 3 bases from V and 2 from J, leaving 13 bases between them. The CDR3 bases are TGTGCCAGCAGCTTGGTGGGGAGCTTGCAAGAGACCCAGTACTTC. Encoded protein: CASSLVGSLQETQYF.

The CDR3 sequence: CASSLDLREPNIQYF. In DNA, the CDR3 is TGTGCCAGCAGTCTAGATTTGCGGGAACCAAACATTCAGTACTTC. The rearrangement links TRBV5-4 to TRBJ2-4, with a tentative D call TRBD2 (6 bases). Germline-derived CDR1 and CDR2 are SGHNT and YYREEE (reference sequence). The CDR3 extends over 15 amino acids. Trimming stripped 5 bases from V and 6 bases from J, with 18 bases between.

By share of the sample, this clone is medium-sized. The chain uses TRBV18 and TRBJ2-4; 9 bases match TRBD2. The CDR3 has 13 amino acids. CDR1 is KGHSH, CDR2 LQKENI, per germline. V was clipped by 8 bases and J by 7 bases; unmatched bases: 6. The CDR3 sequence: CASRAGGPNIQYF. DNA of the CDR3: TGTGCCAGCCGCGCGGGAGGGCCGAACATTCAGTACTTC. Full variable domain (rest looked up from reference TRBV18 and TRBJ2-4): NAGVMQNPRHLVRRRGQEARLRCSPMKGHSHVYWYRQLPEEGLKFMVYLQKENIIDESGMPKERFSAEFPKEGPSILRIQQVVRGDSAAYFCASRAGGPNIQYFGAGTRLSVL.

The chain employs TRBV9 and TRBJ2-1; D gene unclear. Trimming cost V 0 bases and J 6 bases, with 13 bases left between them. CDR3 length equals 15 residues. Germline assignment: CDR1 SGDLS and CDR2 YYNGEE. The CDR3 protein is CASSVGPSGGNEQFF. The DNA for the CDR3 is TGTGCCAGCAGCGTAGGCCCGTCTGGCGGCAATGAGCAGTTCTTC.

The chain links TRBV4-1 to TRBJ1-2, with a tentative D call TRBD1 (5 bases). V was cut by 2 bases and J by 5 bases, with 15 bases left in between. The CDR3 extends over 15 amino acids. CDR1 and CDR2 from the germline V gene are MGHRA and YSYEKL. The CDR3, as DNA: TGCGCCAGCAGCCAACCATTGCGGGGGGAGTATGGCTACACCTTC. Translating gives CASSQPLRGEYGYTF.

This clone was seen a single time. V and J are TRBV5-1 and TRBJ2-7; 9 nucleotides match TRBD1. This CDR3 spans 18 amino acids. Germline V lookup: CDR1 SGHRS, CDR2 YFSETQ. V was clipped by 4 bases and J by 4 bases; unmatched bases: 18. For the CDR3, the DNA is TGCGCCAGCAGCCCTACAGGGGGCGAGGGGGAGAGAAATTACGAGCAGTACTTC. Residues: CASSPTGGEGERNYEQYF.